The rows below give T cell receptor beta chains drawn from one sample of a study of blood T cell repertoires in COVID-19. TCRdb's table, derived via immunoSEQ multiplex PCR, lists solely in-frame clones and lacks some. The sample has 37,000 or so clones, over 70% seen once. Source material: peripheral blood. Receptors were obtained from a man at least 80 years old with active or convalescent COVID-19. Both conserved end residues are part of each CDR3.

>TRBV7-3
CASSLISGSAGANVLTF
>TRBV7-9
CASSSLYGTSGSYNEQFF
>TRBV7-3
CASSSGQLNSPLHF
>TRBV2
CASSPDRREDTQYF
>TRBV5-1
CASTAGTNDETQYF
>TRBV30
CAWSVLTGGRETQYF
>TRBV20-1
CSASKGRVNNEQFF
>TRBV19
CASSIVYGTGGEQYF
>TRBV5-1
CASSYGTGDSYEQYF
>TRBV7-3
CASSSTSGGAEFADTQYF
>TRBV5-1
CASSLAGGRAYNEQFF
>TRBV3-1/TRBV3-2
CASSQDSAGGTDTQYF
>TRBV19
CASSQTGVNTEAFF
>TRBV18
CASSLGHDYEQYF
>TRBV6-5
CASSASGTGNTIYF
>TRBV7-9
CASSTTGAGGNTIYF
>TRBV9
CASSVGEQGHLEKLFF
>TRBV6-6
CASLNPRGSYEQYF
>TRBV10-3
CAISASGGSSYNEQFF
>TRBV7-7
CASSAGTGHTGELFF
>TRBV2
CASRGGVHTDTQYF
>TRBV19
CASSLEETQYF
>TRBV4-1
CASSPVLGGGLYEQYF
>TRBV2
CASRVLAGGGNEQFF
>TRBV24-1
CATSDAGIGTQYF
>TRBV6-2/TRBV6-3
CASSYGEGLAGGETQYF
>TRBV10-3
CAISQGQRTGNTIYF
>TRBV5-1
CASSSTGGTDSPLHF
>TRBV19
CASSISGQGYEKLFF
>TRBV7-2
CASSWRTATSYEQYF
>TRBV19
CASSPPTELNTEAFF
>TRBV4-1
CASSQGRQEHSPLHF
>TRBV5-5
CASSQDRVAQYF
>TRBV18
CASTTGGNRNQPQHF
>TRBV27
CASSLLARGAPSPSTDTQYF
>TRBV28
CASSSGGQGRTYEQYF
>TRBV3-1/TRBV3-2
CASSQAAGRYNEQFF
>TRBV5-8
CASPRTKPAFYNEQFF
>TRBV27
CASSRTGENEQFF
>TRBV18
CASSPSTLLNEKLFF
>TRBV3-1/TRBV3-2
CASSPFLSSGNTIYF
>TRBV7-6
CASSSGSGTFSTDTQYF
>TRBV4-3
CASSQRREQPQHF
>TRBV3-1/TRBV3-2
CASSLGAREQFF
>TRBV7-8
CASSAGTENSPLHF
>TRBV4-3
CASSQDPEYSGRDREGGGYTF
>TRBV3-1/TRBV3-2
CASSQGPTGPATSSEQYF
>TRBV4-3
CASSQDGHPYEQYF
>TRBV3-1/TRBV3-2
CASSQATGDEQYF
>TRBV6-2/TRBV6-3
CASSPTGGLAGGNYNEQFF
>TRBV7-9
CASSYSNQPQHF